This T cell receptor (beta chain) appears in the sequencing data of a study of blood T cell repertoires in COVID-19. Study background: Acute and convalescent COVID-19 samples came from the United States, Italy and Spain.

J was trimmed by 4 bases and V by 6 bases; bases with no gene match: 8. The CDR3 is made up of 15 amino acids. Germline CDR1 KGHSH, CDR2 LQKENI. Here immunoSEQ multiplex PCR was the method, and the copy in TCRdb shows in-frame clones only, minus some. The sample shows about 400,000 clones, roughly 88% of them seen only once. This receptor was identified in a woman in her twenties or thirties with active or convalescent COVID-19. This sequence joins TRBV18 and TRBJ2-2; 7 nucleotides match TRBD1. Sequenced sample: peripheral blood. The CDR3 reads CASSPDRVSTGELFF. CDR3 bases: TGTGCCAGCTCGCCAGACAGGGTTAGCACCGGGGAGCTGTTTTTT. Combining the CDR3 with reference TRBV18 and TRBJ2-2 gives the whole variable domain NAGVMQNPRHLVRRRGQEARLRCSPMKGHSHVYWYRQLPEEGLKFMVYLQKENIIDESGMPKERFSAEFPKEGPSILRIQQVVRGDSAAYFCASSPDRVSTGELFFGEGSRLTVL.